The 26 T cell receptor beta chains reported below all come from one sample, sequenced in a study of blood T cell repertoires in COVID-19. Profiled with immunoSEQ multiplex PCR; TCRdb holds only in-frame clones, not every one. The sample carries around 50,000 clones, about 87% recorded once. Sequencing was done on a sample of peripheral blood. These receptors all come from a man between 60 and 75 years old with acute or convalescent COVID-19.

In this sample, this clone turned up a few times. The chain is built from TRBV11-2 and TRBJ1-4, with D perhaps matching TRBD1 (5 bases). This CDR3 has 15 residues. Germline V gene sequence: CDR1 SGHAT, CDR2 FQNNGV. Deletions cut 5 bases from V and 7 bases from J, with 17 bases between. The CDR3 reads CASSLSQGILEKLFF. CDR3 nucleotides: TGTGCCAGCAGCCTCTCTCAGGGAATACTTGAAAAACTGTTTTTT.

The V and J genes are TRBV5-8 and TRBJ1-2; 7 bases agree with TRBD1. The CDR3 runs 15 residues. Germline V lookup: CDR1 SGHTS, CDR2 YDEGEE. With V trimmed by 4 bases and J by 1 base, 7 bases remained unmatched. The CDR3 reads CASSAGQPINYGYTF. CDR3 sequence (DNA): TGTGCCAGCAGCGCGGGACAGCCCATTAACTATGGCTACACCTTC.

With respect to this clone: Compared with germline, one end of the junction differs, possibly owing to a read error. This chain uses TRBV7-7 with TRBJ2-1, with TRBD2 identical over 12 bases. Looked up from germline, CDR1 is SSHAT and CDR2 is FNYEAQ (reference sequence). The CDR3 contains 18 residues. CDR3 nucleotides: TGTGCTAGCAGCTTAGGCACACTTGGACTAGCGGGGTCTGGGGAGCAGTTCTTC. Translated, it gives CASSLGTLGLAGSGEQFF.

The CDR3 sequence: CASRPGQVAGGYTF. The CDR3 nucleotides are TGTGCCAGCAGGCCGGGACAGGTTGCTGGTGGCTACACCTTC. The chain is built from TRBV6-5 and TRBJ1-2; 8 bases agree with TRBD1. The V segment lost 6 bases and the J segment 7 bases; nucleotides outside the gene matches: 10. This CDR3 has 14 residues. CDR1 and CDR2 (germline): MNHEY, SVGAGI.

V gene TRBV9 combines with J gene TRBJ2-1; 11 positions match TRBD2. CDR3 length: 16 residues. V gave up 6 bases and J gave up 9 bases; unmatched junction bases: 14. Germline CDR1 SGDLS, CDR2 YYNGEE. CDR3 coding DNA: TGTGCCAGCAACCCGATCGGGGTAGCGGGGGGGGTTGAGCAGTTCTTC. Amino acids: CASNPIGVAGGVEQFF.

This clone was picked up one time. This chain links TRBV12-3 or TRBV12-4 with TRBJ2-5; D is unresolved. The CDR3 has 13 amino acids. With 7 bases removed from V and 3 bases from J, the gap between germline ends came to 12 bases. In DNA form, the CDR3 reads TGTGCCAGCAATAGACACGTAGAAGAGACCCAGTACTTC. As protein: CASNRHVEETQYF.

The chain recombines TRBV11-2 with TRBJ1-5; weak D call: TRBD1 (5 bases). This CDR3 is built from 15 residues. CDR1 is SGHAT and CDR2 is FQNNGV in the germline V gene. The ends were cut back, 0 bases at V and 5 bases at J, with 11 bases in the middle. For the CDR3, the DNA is TGTGCCAGCAGCTTAGACCCGGGGGGGGATCAGCCCCAGCATTTT. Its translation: CASSLDPGGDQPQHF.

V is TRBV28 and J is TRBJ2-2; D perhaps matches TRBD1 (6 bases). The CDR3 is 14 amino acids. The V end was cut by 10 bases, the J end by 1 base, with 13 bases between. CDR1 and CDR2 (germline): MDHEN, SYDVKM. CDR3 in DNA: TGTGCCACTCATCTAGGGGGGAACACCGGGGAGCTGTTTTTT. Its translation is CATHLGGNTGELFF.

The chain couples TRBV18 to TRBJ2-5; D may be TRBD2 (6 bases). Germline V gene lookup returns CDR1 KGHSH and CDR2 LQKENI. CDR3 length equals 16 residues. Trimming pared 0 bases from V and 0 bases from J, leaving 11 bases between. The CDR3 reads CASSPPGGRYQETQYF. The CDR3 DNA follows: TGTGCCAGCTCACCACCGGGTGGGAGGTACCAAGAGACCCAGTACTTC.

In nucleotides, the CDR3 is TGTGCCAGCAGTCGCACTCACATGGAGCAGCCCCAGCATTTT. Translating it yields CASSRTHMEQPQHF. The chain recombines TRBV6-2 or TRBV6-3 with TRBJ1-5; D is unresolved. This CDR3 has 14 residues. Trimming removed 5 bases from V and 7 bases from J, with 15 bases in between. Germline CDR1 is MNHEY and CDR2 is SVGEGT.

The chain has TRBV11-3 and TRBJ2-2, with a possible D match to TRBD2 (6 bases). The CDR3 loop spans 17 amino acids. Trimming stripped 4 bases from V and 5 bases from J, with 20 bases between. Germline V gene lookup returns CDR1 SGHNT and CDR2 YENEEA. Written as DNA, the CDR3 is TGTGCCAGCAGCTCCCCGATCGGGAGCCCTCGGACCGGGGAGCTGTTTTTT. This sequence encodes CASSSPIGSPRTGELFF.

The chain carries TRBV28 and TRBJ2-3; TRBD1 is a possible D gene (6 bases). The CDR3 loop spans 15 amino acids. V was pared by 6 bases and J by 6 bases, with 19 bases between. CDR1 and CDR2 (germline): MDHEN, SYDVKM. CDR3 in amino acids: CASSSVGNRADTQYF. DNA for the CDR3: TGTGCCAGCAGCTCCGTGGGGAACAGGGCGGATACGCAGTATTTT.

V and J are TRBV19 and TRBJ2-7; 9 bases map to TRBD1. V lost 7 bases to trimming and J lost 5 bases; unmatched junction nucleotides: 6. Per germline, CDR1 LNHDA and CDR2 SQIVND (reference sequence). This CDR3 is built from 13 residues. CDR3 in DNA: TGTGCCAGTATGGCGGGACAGGGCAACGAGCAGTACTTC. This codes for CASMAGQGNEQYF.

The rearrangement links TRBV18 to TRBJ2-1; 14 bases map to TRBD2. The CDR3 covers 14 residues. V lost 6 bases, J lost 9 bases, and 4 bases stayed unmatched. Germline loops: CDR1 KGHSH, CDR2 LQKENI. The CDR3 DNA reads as TGTGCCAGCTCCGGGACTAGCGGGAGACTTGAGCAGTTCTTC. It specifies CASSGTSGRLEQFF.

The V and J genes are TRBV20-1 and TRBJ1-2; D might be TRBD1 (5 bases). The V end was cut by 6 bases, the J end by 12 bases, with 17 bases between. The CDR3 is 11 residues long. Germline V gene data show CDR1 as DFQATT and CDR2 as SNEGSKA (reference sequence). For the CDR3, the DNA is TGCAGTGCCGGCTCACTCTCAGGGAACACCTTC. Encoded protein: CSAGSLSGNTF.

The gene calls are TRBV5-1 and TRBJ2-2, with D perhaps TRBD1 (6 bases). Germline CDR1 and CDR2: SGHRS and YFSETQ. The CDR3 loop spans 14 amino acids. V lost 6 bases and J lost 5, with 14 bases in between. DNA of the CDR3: TGCGCCAGCACCCGGGACATCTTTACCGGGGAGCTGTTTTTT. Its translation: CASTRDIFTGELFF.

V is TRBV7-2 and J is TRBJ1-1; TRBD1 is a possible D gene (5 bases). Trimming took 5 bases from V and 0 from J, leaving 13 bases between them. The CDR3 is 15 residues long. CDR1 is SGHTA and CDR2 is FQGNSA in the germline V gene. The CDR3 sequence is CASSPRALVNTEAFF. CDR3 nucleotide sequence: TGTGCCAGCAGCCCCAGGGCGTTGGTGAACACTGAAGCTTTCTTT.

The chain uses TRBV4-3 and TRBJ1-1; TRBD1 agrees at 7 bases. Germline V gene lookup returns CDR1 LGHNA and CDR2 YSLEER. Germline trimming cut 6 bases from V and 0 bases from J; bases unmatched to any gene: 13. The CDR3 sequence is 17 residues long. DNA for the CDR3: TGCGCCAGCAGTCGAACCTATACTGGACAGGTGAACACTGAAGCTTTCTTT. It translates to CASSRTYTGQVNTEAFF.

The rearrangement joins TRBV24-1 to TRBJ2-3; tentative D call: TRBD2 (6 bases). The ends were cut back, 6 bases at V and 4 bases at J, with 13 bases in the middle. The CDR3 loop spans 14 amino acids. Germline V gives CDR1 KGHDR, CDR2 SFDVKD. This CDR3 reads CATSSPGLPDTQYF. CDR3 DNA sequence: TGTGCCACCAGTTCCCCGGGACTCCCAGATACGCAGTATTTT.

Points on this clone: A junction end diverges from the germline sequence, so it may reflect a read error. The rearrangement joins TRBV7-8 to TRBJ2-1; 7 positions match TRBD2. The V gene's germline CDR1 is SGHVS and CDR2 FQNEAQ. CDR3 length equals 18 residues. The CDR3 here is CASSLREGSGVIYNEQLF. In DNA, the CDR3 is TGTGCCAGCAGCTTACGCGAGGGGAGCGGGGTTATCTACAATGAGCAGCTCTTC.

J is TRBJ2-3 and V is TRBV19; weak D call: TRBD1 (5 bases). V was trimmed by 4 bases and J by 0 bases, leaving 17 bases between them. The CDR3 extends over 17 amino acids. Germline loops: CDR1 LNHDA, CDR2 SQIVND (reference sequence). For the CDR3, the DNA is TGTGCCAGTAGTAGGAAATACAGGTATTCTAGCACAGATACGCAGTATTTT. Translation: CASSRKYRYSSTDTQYF.

CDR3 nucleotide sequence: TGTGCCAGCAGCGGCGGCGAGACAGGGGGGGCTGAAGCTTTCTTT. This gives the protein CASSGGETGGAEAFF. The V call is TRBV9, the J call TRBJ1-1, with 9 bases that match TRBD1. CDR3 length: 15 amino acids. Germline V gene data show CDR1 as SGDLS and CDR2 as YYNGEE. Trimming at V came to 3 bases and at J to 6 bases, leaving 9 bases not matched to a gene.

DNA for the CDR3: TGTGCCATCAGTGGGTCGCAAGGGGGTGTGGGAAATTCACCCCTCCACTTT. Protein product: CAISGSQGGVGNSPLHF. The rearrangement joins TRBV10-3 to TRBJ1-6; D might be TRBD1 (6 bases). The CDR3 is made up of 17 amino acids. Deletions cut 4 bases from V and 7 bases from J, with 20 bases between. The germline CDR1 and CDR2 sequences are ENHRY and SYGVKD.

DNA for the CDR3: TGTGCCAGCGGACACAGGGGACTGAGGACTGAAGCTTTCTTT. It specifies CASGHRGLRTEAFF. V usage is TRBV4-2 and J usage is TRBJ1-1; 7 bases line up with TRBD1. Germline V gene lookup returns CDR1 LGHNA and CDR2 YNFKEQ. The V segment lost 8 bases and the J segment 5 bases; nucleotides outside the gene matches: 11. This CDR3 region has 14 residues.

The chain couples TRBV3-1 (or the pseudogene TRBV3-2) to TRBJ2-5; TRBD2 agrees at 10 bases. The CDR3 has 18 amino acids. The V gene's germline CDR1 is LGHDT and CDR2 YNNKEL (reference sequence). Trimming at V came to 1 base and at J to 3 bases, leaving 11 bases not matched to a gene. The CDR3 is CASSQVKPSGSPEETQYF. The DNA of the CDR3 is TGTGCCAGCAGCCAAGTAAAGCCTAGCGGGAGTCCAGAAGAGACCCAGTACTTC.

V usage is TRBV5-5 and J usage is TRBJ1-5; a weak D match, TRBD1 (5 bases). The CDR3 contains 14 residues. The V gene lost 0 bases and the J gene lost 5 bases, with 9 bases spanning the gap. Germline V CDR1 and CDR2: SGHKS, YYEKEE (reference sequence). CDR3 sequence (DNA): TGTGCCAGCAGCTTGGAGGCAGGGTATCAGCCCCAGCATTTT. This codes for CASSLEAGYQPQHF.